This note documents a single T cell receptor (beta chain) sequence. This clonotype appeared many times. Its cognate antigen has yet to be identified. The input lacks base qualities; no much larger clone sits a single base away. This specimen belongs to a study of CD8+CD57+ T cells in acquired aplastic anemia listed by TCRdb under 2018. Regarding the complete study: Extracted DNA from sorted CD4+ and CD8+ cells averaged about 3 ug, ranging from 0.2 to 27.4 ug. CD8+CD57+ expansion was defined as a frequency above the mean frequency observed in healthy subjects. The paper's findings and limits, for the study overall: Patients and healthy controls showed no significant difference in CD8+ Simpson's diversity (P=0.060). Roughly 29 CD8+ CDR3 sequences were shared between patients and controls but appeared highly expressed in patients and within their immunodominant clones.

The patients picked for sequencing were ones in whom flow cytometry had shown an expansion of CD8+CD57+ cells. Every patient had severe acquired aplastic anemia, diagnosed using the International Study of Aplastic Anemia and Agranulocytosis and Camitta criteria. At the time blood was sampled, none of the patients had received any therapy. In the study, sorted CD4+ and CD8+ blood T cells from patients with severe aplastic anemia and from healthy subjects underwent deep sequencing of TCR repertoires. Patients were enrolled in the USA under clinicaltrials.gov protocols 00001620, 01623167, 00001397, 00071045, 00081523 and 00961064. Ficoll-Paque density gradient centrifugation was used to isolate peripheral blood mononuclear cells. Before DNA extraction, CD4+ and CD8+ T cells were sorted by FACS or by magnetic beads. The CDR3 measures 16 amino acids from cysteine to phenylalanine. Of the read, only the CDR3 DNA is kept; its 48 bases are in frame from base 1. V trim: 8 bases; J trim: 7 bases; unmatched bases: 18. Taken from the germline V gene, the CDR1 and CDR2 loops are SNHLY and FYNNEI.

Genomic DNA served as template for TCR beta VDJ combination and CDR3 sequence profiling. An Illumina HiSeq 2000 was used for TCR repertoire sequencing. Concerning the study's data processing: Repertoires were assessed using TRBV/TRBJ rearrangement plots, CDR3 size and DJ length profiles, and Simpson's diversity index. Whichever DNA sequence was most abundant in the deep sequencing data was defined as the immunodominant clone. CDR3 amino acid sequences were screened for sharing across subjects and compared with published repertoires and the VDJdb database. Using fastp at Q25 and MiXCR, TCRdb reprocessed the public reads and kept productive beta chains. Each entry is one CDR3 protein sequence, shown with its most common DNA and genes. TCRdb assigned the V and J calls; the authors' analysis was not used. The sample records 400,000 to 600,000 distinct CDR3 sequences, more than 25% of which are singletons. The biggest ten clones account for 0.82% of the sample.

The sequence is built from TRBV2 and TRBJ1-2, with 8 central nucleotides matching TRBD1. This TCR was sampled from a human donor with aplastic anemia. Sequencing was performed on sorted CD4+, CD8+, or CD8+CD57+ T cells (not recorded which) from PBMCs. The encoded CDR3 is CASFRVRTGSKSGYTF. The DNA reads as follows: TGTGCCAGCTTCCGAGTACGGACAGGGTCCAAATCTGGCTACACCTTC.